A single sample is the source of the 8 T cell receptor beta chains below, sequenced in a study of blood T cell repertoires in COVID-19. Profiled with immunoSEQ multiplex PCR; TCRdb holds only in-frame clones, not every one. The data show about 240,000 clones, around 86% seen once. The specimen was peripheral blood. Receptors originate from a woman in her 70s with active or convalescent COVID-19.

This clone was picked up a small number of times. In the same sample, other DNA sequences code for this CDR3. The rearrangement links TRBV7-2 to TRBJ1-2, with 9 nucleotides matching TRBD1. Germline V CDR1 and CDR2: SGHTA, FQGNSA. V shed 5 bases, J shed 8 bases, and the junction held 9 bases outside the gene matches. This CDR3 comprises 14 residues. CDR3 protein: CASSLKTTGGGYTF. The CDR3 bases are TGTGCCAGCAGCCTCAAAACGACAGGGGGAGGCTACACCTTC.

This clone was seen only once. This chain connects TRBV9 to TRBJ2-1, with D perhaps TRBD1 (5 bases). CDR3 length: 15 amino acids. V was pared by 0 bases and J by 7 bases, with 14 bases between. CDR1 is SGDLS and CDR2 is YYNGEE in the germline V gene. The CDR3 spells CASSVVLAGKNEQFF. CDR3 coding DNA: TGTGCCAGCAGCGTAGTCTTGGCAGGGAAGAATGAGCAGTTCTTC.

This clone was seen once. The rearrangement joins TRBV13 to TRBJ1-3; no firm D call. V dropped 4 bases and J dropped 0 bases, with 19 bases sitting between them. The CDR3 spans 18 residues. From germline, CDR1 is PRHDT and CDR2 FYEKMQ (reference sequence). In DNA form, the CDR3 reads TGTGCCAGCAGCTCGGCCCGAATGGGTGGGAGCTCTGGAAACACCATATATTTT. It is translated as CASSSARMGGSSGNTIYF.

This clone has only a few counts. This chain joins TRBV7-2 and TRBJ1-1; tentatively, D is TRBD1 (5 bases). This CDR3 is 14 amino acids long. With 9 bases removed from V and 2 bases from J, the gap between germline ends came to 16 bases. Germline V CDR1 and CDR2: SGHTA, FQGNSA. The CDR3 DNA reads TGTGCCAGTGCAGAAACAGGACCCAACACTGAAGCTTTCTTT. It is translated as CASAETGPNTEAFF.

The J gene is TRBJ2-3, the V gene TRBV6-5, with TRBD1 as a possible D gene (6 bases). Germline V gives CDR1 MNHEY, CDR2 SVGAGI. V lost 3 bases, J lost 0 bases, and 10 bases lay in between. This CDR3 is built from 15 residues. CDR3 region: CASSYGGHSTDTQYF. The CDR3 DNA reads TGTGCCAGCAGTTATGGGGGCCATAGCACAGATACGCAGTATTTT.

The J gene is TRBJ2-1, the V gene TRBV24-1; TRBD2 matches at 8 bases. This CDR3 spans 16 amino acids. CDR1 and CDR2 (germline): KGHDR, SFDVKD. J gave up 7 bases and V 3 bases, and 10 bases lay outside the gene matches. Written as DNA, the CDR3 is TGTGCCACCAGTGATCTCGGTCGGGGGGGCGGTAATGAGCAGTTCTTC. Protein: CATSDLGRGGGNEQFF.

The V call is TRBV13, the J call TRBJ2-7, with 7 bases lining up with TRBD1. V lost 5 bases and J lost 6; bases outside the gene matches: 4. Germline lookup yields CDR1 PRHDT and CDR2 FYEKMQ (reference sequence). This CDR3 comprises 12 residues. The CDR3: CASSLQGLEQYF. CDR3 DNA: TGTGCCAGCAGCCTACAGGGGCTCGAGCAGTACTTC.

The chain is built from TRBV7-2 and TRBJ2-3; a weak D match, TRBD2 (7 bases). The CDR3 length is 18 residues. Germline CDR1 SGHTA, CDR2 FQGNSA. V was pared by 4 bases and J by 3 bases, with 23 bases between. As DNA, the CDR3 is TGTGCCAGCAGCTACCCGCTGGCGGGGGCTGTGGAGACAGATACGCAGTATTTT. Translating gives CASSYPLAGAVETDTQYF. Based on the CDR3 plus reference TRBV7-2 and TRBJ2-3, the full variable domain is GAGVSQSPSNKVTEKGKDVELRCDPISGHTALYWYRQSLGQGLEFLIYFQGNSAPDKSGLPSDRFSAERTGGSVSTLTIQRTQQEDSAVYLCASSYPLAGAVETDTQYFGPGTRLTVL.